The rows below give T cell receptor beta chains drawn from one sample of a study of technical replicates of blood from a few donors. Measured with immunoSEQ multiplex PCR; TCRdb has only the in-frame clones, and not every one. The data contain about 74,000 clones, approximately 95% of them seen just once; the ten biggest clones take up around 0.24%. The sample taken for sequencing was T cells isolated from PBMCs. The origin of the receptors is a human donor in good health. CDR3s include the opening cysteine and the closing phenylalanine or tryptophan. Each record gives: V gene, D gene, J gene, clone size, CDR3 protein, CDR3 DNA. D genes are given only for firm matches. Some rows have no size entry. The others give once, few or many, or a class for an expanded clone.

TRBV7-2	.	TRBJ1-5	.	CASSTRAGAPNQPQHF	TGTGCCAGCAGTACGCGAGCGGGGGCCCCAAATCAGCCCCAGCATTTT
TRBV7-8	TRBD2	TRBJ2-1	.	CASSLMGTSGRSSYNEQFF	TGTGCCAGCAGCTTAATGGGGACTAGCGGGAGGAGCTCCTACAATGAGCAGTTCTTC
TRBV11-2	TRBD1	TRBJ1-2	.	CASSFLFSGTGYGDGYTF	TGTGCCAGCAGCTTTTTATTTAGCGGGACAGGGTATGGAGATGGCTACACCTTC
TRBV7-9	TRBD2	TRBJ2-7	.	CASSYLAGKYEQYF	TGTGCCAGCAGCTACCTAGCGGGGAAGTACGAGCAGTACTTC
TRBV21-1	.	TRBJ2-1	.	CASSKATDRDNEQFF	TGTGCCAGCAGCAAGGCTACGGACAGGGACAATGAGCAGTTCTTC
TRBV16	TRBD2	TRBJ2-2	.	CASSQLAGEVGTGELFF	TGTGCCAGCAGCCAACTAGCGGGCGAGGTTGGGACCGGGGAGCTGTTTTTT
TRBV2	TRBD1	TRBJ2-6	.	CASNPGGLYGANVLTF	TGTGCCAGCAATCCAGGGGGTCTGTATGGGGCCAACGTCCTGACTTTC
TRBV5-4	.	TRBJ1-4	.	CASSLSGGGRTNEKLFF	TGTGCCAGCAGCTTGTCGGGGGGAGGGAGAACTAATGAAAAACTGTTTTTT
TRBV18	TRBD2	TRBJ2-1	once	CASSHRSGGANNEQFF	TGTGCCAGCTCCCACCGTAGCGGGGGGGCTAACAATGAGCAGTTCTTC
TRBV4-1	.	TRBJ1-6	.	CASSQDNREYSPLHF	TGCGCCAGCAGCCAAGATAACAGGGAGTATTCACCCCTCCACTTT
TRBV28	.	TRBJ1-5	.	CASRSQVVYGQPQHF	TGTGCCAGCAGATCGCAGGTGGTATATGGTCAGCCCCAGCATTTT
TRBV19	.	TRBJ2-7	.	CASSLWDKSYEQYF	TGTGCCAGTAGCCTCTGGGACAAGAGCTACGAGCAGTACTTC
TRBV11-2	.	TRBJ1-5	.	CASSLGTANQPQHF	TGTGCCAGCAGCTTAGGGACAGCCAATCAGCCCCAGCATTTT